The clone carrying this T cell receptor (beta chain) was observed a few times. What it binds is unknown. Unique molecular identifier tags were affixed to discrete cDNA molecules. TCRdb reprocessed the 5' RACE reads with MiXCR, giving one entry per CDR3 protein. The sample holds approximately 42,000 distinct CDR3 sequences, less than 8.5% seen once. These data originate in a study of early T cells in non-severe SARS-CoV-2 infection. Points from the study as a whole: VDJdb matching skewed toward anti-spike CD8 responses, missing private and CD4 specificities.

This receptor was taken from an adult who was a healthcare worker with PCR-confirmed SARS-CoV-2 infection or an uninfected control (not recorded which). What was sequenced was whole blood.

The CDR3 is CARISGENTQYF. In DNA form, the CDR3 reads TGCGCCCGAATATCAGGGGAGAATACGCAGTATTTT. The rearrangement uses TRBV10-1 and TRBJ2-3; tentatively, D is TRBD1 (6 bases). Germline V lookup: CDR1 WNHNN, CDR2 SYGVQD (reference sequence). The CDR3 sequence is 12 residues long. V dropped 11 bases and J dropped 7 bases, with 16 bases sitting between them.